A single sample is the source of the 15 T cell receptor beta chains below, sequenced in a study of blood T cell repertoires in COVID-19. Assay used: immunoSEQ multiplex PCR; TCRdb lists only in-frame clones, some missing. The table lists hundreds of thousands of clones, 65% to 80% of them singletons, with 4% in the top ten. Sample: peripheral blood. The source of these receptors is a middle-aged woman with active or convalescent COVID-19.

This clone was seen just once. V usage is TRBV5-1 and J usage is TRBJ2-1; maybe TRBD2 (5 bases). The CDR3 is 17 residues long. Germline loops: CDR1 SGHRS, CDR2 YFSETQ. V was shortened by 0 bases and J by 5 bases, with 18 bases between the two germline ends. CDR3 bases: TGCGCCAGCAGCTTGGAGGGAGAAAGGGTTTCCCACAATGAGCAGTTCTTC. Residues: CASSLEGERVSHNEQFF.

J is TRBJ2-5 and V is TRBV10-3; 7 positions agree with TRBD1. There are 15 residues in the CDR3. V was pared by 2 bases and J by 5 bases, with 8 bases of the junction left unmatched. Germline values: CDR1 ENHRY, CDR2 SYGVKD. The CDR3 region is CAISERGLNRETQYF. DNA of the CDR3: TGTGCCATCAGTGAGAGGGGGCTGAATAGGGAGACCCAGTACTTC.

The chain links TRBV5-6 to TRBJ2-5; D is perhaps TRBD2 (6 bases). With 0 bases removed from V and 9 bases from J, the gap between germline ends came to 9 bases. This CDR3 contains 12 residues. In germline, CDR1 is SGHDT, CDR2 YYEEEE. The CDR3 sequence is CASSLGRGAQYF. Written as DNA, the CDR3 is TGTGCCAGCAGCTTGGGTCGCGGGGCCCAGTACTTC.

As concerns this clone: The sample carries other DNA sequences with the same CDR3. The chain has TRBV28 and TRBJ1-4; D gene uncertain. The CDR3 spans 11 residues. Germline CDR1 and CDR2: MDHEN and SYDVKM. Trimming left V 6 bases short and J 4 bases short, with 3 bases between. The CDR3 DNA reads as TGTGCCAGCAGCCTTAATGAAAAACTGTTTTTT. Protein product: CASSLNEKLFF. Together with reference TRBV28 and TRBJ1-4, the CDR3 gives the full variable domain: DVKVTQSSRYLVKRTGEKVFLECVQDMDHENMFWYRQDPGLGLRLIYFSYDVKMKEKGDIPEGYSVSREKKERFSLILESASTNQTSMYLCASSLNEKLFFGSGTQLSVL.

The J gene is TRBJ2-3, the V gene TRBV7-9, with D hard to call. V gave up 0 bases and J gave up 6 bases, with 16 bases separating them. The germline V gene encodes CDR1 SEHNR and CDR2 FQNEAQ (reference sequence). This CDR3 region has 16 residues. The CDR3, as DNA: TGTGCCAGCAGCTTAGCGCGTTTCTCTCTATCCGATACGCAGTATTTT. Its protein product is CASSLARFSLSDTQYF.

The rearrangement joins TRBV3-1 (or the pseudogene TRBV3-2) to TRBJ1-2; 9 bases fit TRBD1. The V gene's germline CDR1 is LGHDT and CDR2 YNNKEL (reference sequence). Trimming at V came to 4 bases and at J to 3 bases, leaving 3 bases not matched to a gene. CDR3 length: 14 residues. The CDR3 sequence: CASSRRTGDYGYTF. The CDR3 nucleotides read TGTGCCAGCAGCCGTCGGACAGGGGACTATGGCTACACCTTC.

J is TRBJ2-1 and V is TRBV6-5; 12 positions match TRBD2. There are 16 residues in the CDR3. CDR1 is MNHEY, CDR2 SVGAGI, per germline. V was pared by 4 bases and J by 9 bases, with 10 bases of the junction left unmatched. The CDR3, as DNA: TGTGCCAGCAGTTTGACTAGCGGGGGCTCCAGGGGTGAGCAGTTCTTC. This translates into CASSLTSGGSRGEQFF.

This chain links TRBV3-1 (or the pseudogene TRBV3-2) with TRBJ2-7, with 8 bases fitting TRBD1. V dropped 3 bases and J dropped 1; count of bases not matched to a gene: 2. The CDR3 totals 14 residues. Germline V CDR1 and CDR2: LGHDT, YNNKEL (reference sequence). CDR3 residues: CASSQNRGSYEQYF. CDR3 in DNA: TGTGCCAGCAGCCAGAACAGGGGGTCCTACGAGCAGTACTTC.

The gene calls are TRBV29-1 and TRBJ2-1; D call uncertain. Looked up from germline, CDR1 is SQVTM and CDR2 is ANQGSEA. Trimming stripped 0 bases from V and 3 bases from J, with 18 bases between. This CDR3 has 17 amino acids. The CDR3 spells CSVEDVGATRYYNEQFF. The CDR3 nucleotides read TGCAGCGTTGAAGATGTAGGAGCGACTCGGTACTACAATGAGCAGTTCTTC.

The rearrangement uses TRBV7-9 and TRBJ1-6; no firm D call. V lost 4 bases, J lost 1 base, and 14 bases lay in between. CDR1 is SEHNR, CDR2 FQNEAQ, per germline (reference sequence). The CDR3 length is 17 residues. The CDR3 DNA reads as TGTGCCAGCAGCTCAGGCTACAGACGGTCCTATAATTCACCCCTCCACTTT. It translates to CASSSGYRRSYNSPLHF.

CDR3 bases: TGTGCCAGTAACAGGATCACAGGGGATACGCAGTATTTT. Residues: CASNRITGDTQYF. The rearrangement uses TRBV19 and TRBJ2-3, with D maybe TRBD1 (6 bases). Germline loops: CDR1 LNHDA, CDR2 SQIVND (reference sequence). Between the trimmed V and J ends, which lost 7 bases and 6 bases, there was a span of 14 bases. The length of the CDR3 is 13 residues.

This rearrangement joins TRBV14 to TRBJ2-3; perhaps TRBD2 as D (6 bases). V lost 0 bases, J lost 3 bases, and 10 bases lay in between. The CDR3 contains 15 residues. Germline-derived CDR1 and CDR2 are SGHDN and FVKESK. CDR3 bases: TGTGCCAGCAGCCAAGATCTTCGGGGGACAGATACGCAGTATTTT. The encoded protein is CASSQDLRGTDTQYF.

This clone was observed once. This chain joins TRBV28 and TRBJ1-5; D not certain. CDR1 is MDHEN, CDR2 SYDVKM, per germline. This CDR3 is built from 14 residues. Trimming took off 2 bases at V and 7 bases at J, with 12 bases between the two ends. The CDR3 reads CASSLGFGRQPQHF. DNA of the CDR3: TGTGCCAGCAGTTTAGGGTTCGGGAGGCAGCCCCAGCATTTT. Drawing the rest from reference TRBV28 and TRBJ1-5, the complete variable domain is DVKVTQSSRYLVKRTGEKVFLECVQDMDHENMFWYRQDPGLGLRLIYFSYDVKMKEKGDIPEGYSVSREKKERFSLILESASTNQTSMYLCASSLGFGRQPQHFGDGTRLSIL.

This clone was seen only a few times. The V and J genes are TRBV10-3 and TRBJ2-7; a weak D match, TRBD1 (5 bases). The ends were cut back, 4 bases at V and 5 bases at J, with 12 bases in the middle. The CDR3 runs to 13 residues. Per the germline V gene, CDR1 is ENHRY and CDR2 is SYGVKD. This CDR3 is CAISVRGQDEQYV. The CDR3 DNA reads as TGTGCCATCAGTGTAAGGGGTCAAGACGAGCAGTACGTC.

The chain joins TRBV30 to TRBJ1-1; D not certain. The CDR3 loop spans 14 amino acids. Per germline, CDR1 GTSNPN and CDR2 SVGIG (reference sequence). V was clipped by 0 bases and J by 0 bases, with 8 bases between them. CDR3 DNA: TGTGCCTGGAGTGTTTTGGAGATGAACACTGAAGCTTTCTTT. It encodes CAWSVLEMNTEAFF.